The next 28 T cell receptor beta chains were all read from a single sample in a study of blood T cell repertoires in COVID-19. TCRdb keeps only in-frame clones here, not all; method: immunoSEQ multiplex PCR. This sample has a few hundred thousand clones, with less than 85% found just once. The sequencing sample was made of PBMCs or T cells enriched from blood (not recorded which). Every receptor here comes from a man aged 35 to 55 who had recovered from COVID-19.

The V gene is TRBV9, the J gene TRBJ2-7, with 8 bases matching TRBD2. This CDR3 spans 15 amino acids. Trimming at V came to 0 bases and at J to 5 bases, leaving 7 bases not matched to a gene. From germline, CDR1 is SGDLS and CDR2 YYNGEE. The CDR3, as DNA: TGTGCCAGCAGCGTAGAGGGACTAGGCCTCAACGAGCAGTACTTC. Its protein is CASSVEGLGLNEQYF.

V and J are TRBV7-9 and TRBJ2-5, with D uncertain. From germline, CDR1 is SEHNR and CDR2 FQNEAQ (reference sequence). The CDR3 spans 12 residues. Between the trimmed V and J ends, which lost 4 bases and 0 bases, there was a span of 3 bases. CDR3 DNA: TGTGCCAGCAGCTCCGACCAAGAGACCCAGTACTTC. Protein sequence: CASSSDQETQYF.

The chain links TRBV29-1 to TRBJ1-2; D might be TRBD1 (6 bases). Germline V gene data show CDR1 as SQVTM and CDR2 as ANQGSEA. This CDR3 has 14 amino acids. Trimming pared 5 bases from V and 4 bases from J, leaving 17 bases between. The CDR3, as DNA: TGCAGCGTTCCAGGGACAACGCGCGGCTATGGCTACACCTTC. Its translation is CSVPGTTRGYGYTF.

CDR3 sequence (DNA): TGTGCCAGCTCCCCTACTAGCGGGAGTTCCAACAATGAGCAGTTCTTC. Its translation is CASSPTSGSSNNEQFF. The chain is built from TRBV18 and TRBJ2-1; the match to TRBD2 covers 11 bases. CDR1 and CDR2 from the germline V gene are KGHSH and LQKENI. Trimming at V came to 6 bases and at J to 5 bases, leaving 9 bases not matched to a gene. This CDR3 is built from 16 residues.

This chain links TRBV5-1 with TRBJ2-5; D not certain. V shed 0 bases and J shed 5 bases, with 5 bases lying between them. There are 12 residues in the CDR3. Germline V lookup: CDR1 SGHRS, CDR2 YFSETQ. The CDR3: CASSLARETQYF. In DNA, the CDR3 is TGCGCCAGCAGCTTGGCTCGGGAGACCCAGTACTTC.

The J gene is TRBJ1-2, the V gene TRBV5-6; D call uncertain. The germline V gene encodes CDR1 SGHDT and CDR2 YYEEEE. The CDR3 contains 13 residues. V lost 3 bases to trimming and J lost 4 bases, with 10 bases between them. The CDR3 is CASSSRAVYGYTF. CDR3 nucleotide sequence: TGTGCCAGCAGCTCGAGAGCGGTCTATGGCTACACCTTC.

The V and J genes are TRBV5-1 and TRBJ2-7, with 7 bases aligning to TRBD2. The CDR3 loop spans 17 amino acids. Germline-derived CDR1 and CDR2 are SGHRS and YFSETQ. V shed 0 bases and J 2 bases; nucleotides not matched to a gene: 11. The CDR3 reads CASSLGPLERETYEQYF. The CDR3 DNA follows: TGCGCCAGCAGCTTGGGGCCACTGGAGCGGGAAACCTACGAGCAGTACTTC.

The chain combines TRBV2 with TRBJ2-2; 10 nucleotides line up with TRBD2. Germline V CDR1 and CDR2: SNHLY, FYNNEI. The CDR3 consists of 15 residues. V dropped 4 bases and J dropped 3; count of bases not matched to a gene: 2. CDR3 in amino acids: CASSGLAGDTGELFF. The CDR3 region has the DNA TGTGCCAGCAGTGGGCTAGCGGGAGACACCGGGGAGCTGTTTTTT.

V usage is TRBV6-5 and J usage is TRBJ2-7; TRBD1 matches at 7 bases. This CDR3 comprises 14 residues. CDR1 and CDR2 (germline): MNHEY, SVGAGI. V shed 9 bases, J shed 7 bases, and the junction held 15 bases outside the gene matches. This chain's CDR3 is CASRDRVVGGEQYF. CDR3 DNA sequence: TGTGCCAGTCGTGACAGGGTCGTTGGGGGTGAGCAGTACTTC.

V is TRBV6-1 and J is TRBJ1-3, with a tentative D call TRBD1 (6 bases). The CDR3 runs to 15 residues. Germline V lookup: CDR1 MNHNS, CDR2 SASEGT. The V gene lost 3 bases and the J gene lost 4 bases, with 13 bases spanning the gap. CDR3 loop: CASSEAGGPGNTIYF. As DNA, the CDR3 is TGTGCCAGCAGTGAGGCGGGGGGCCCCGGAAACACCATATATTTT.

Concerning this clone itself: Other DNA sequences in this specimen translate into the identical CDR3. The rearrangement links TRBV12-3 or TRBV12-4 to TRBJ2-7; unclear D gene. This CDR3 region has 11 residues. V lost 5 bases and J 2 bases, leaving 4 bases between the germline ends. CDR3 in amino acids: CASSPAYEQYF. The CDR3 DNA is TGTGCCAGCAGTCCTGCCTACGAGCAGTACTTC.

The chain links TRBV21-1 to TRBJ2-7; no check of the table's D call, TRBD1, against the DNA was made. TRBV21-1 is listed as a pseudogene. The CDR3 is 11 amino acids. CDR3 sequence (DNA): TGTGCCAGCCTAATAACAGGGAGGCAGTACTTC. Protein sequence: CASLITGRQYF.

The genes are TRBV9 and TRBJ2-3, with D maybe TRBD2 (6 bases). The V end was cut by 0 bases, the J end by 2 bases, with 10 bases between. This CDR3 contains 15 residues. Germline loops: CDR1 SGDLS, CDR2 YYNGEE. CDR3 protein: CASSVVASDTDTQYF. The CDR3 nucleotides are TGTGCCAGCAGCGTAGTGGCTAGCGACACAGATACGCAGTATTTT.

V and J are TRBV3-1 (or the pseudogene TRBV3-2) and TRBJ2-1, with TRBD2 matching over 8 bases. The CDR3 has 16 residues. Germline V gene data show CDR1 as LGHDT and CDR2 as YNNKEL (reference sequence). Losses at the gene ends were 6 bases for V and 9 bases for J; bases not matched to a gene: 16. DNA of the CDR3: TGTGCCAGCAGGGCAACTAGCCGCGGGAGGCGGAGTGAGCAGTTCTTC. Protein product: CASRATSRGRRSEQFF.

The V call is TRBV27, the J call TRBJ1-5, with 7 bases identical to TRBD1. CDR3 size: 15 residues. Germline V CDR1 and CDR2: MNHEY, SMNVEV (reference sequence). V lost 11 bases, J lost 6 bases, and 16 bases stayed unmatched. CDR3 in DNA: TGTGCCGCGTACCATAAGGACAGGAAGACTCAGCCCCAGCATTTT. Protein product: CAAYHKDRKTQPQHF.

This clone was recorded only once. This chain uses TRBV7-3 with TRBJ2-2; 9 bases are a match to TRBD1. Germline CDR1 and CDR2: SGHTA and FQGTGA. The CDR3 sequence is 15 residues long. The J segment lost 6 bases and the V segment lost 5 bases, leaving 7 bases of the junction unmatched. This chain's CDR3 is CASSVGQGFPGELFF. CDR3 in DNA: TGTGCCAGCAGCGTGGGACAGGGATTTCCCGGGGAGCTGTTTTTT. The whole variable domain, remainder taken from reference TRBV7-3 and TRBJ2-2, is GAGVSQTPSNKVTEKGKYVELRCDPISGHTALYWYRQSLGQGPEFLIYFQGTGAADDSGLPNDRFFAVRPEGSVSTLKIQRTERGDSAVYLCASSVGQGFPGELFFGEGSRLTVL.

This chain links TRBV11-3 with TRBJ1-6; 10 bases match TRBD1. This CDR3 is 16 amino acids long. CDR1 and CDR2 (germline): SGHNT, YENEEA. Trimming took 7 bases from V and 10 from J; bases not matched to a gene: 13. DNA for the CDR3: TGTGCCAGCACCATTGGGGCCGGGACAGGGGCGTCACCCCTCCACTTT. It encodes CASTIGAGTGASPLHF.

The chain combines TRBV28 with TRBJ1-5, with a tentative D call TRBD1 (5 bases). The germline gives CDR1 MDHEN, CDR2 SYDVKM. The CDR3 sequence is 17 residues long. Between the trimmed V and J ends, which lost 6 bases and 0 bases, there was a span of 18 bases. The CDR3 protein is CASRGRGGGYSNQPQHF. CDR3 bases: TGTGCCAGCAGGGGGCGTGGGGGAGGCTATAGCAATCAGCCCCAGCATTTT.

The chain links TRBV28 to TRBJ1-5, with TRBD1 matching 7 bases. V lost 7 bases, J lost 1 base, and 7 bases stayed unmatched. The V gene's germline CDR1 is MDHEN and CDR2 SYDVKM. The CDR3 contains 15 residues. The CDR3 coding sequence is TGTGCCAGCATCCAGGGGGGAGCAAGCAATCAGCCCCAGCATTTT. Amino acids: CASIQGGASNQPQHF.

The chain uses TRBV3-1 (or the pseudogene TRBV3-2) and TRBJ2-1; 8 nucleotides line up with TRBD2. There are 12 residues in the CDR3. From germline, CDR1 is LGHDT and CDR2 YNNKEL (reference sequence). The ends lost 4 bases at V and 9 bases at J; junction bases unmatched: 2. The CDR3 nucleotides are TGTGCCAGCAGCCTAGCGGGACTTGAGCAGTTCTTC. This encodes CASSLAGLEQFF.

V is TRBV10-2 and J is TRBJ1-2; 8 bases agree with TRBD1. Germline lookup yields CDR1 WSHSY and CDR2 SAAADI. CDR3 length: 12 amino acids. V was clipped by 4 bases and J by 10 bases; unmatched bases: 5. CDR3 loop: CASSGQGIAYTF. The CDR3, as DNA: TGCGCCAGCAGTGGACAGGGGATTGCCTACACCTTC.

This chain links TRBV5-1 with TRBJ1-2, with 10 bases fitting TRBD1. Looked up from germline, CDR1 is SGHRS and CDR2 is YFSETQ. The CDR3 is 17 amino acids. Trimming cost V 0 bases and J 4 bases; bases outside gene matches: 9. Here the CDR3 DNA reads TGCGCCAGCAGCTTGGCCATATCGACAGGGGGCTTCTATGGCTACACCTTC. This gives the protein CASSLAISTGGFYGYTF. Full variable domain (rest looked up from reference TRBV5-1 and TRBJ1-2): KAGVTQTPRYLIKTRGQQVTLSCSPISGHRSVSWYQQTPGQGLQFLFEYFSETQRNKGNFPGRFSGRQFSNSRSEMNVSTLELGDSALYLCASSLAISTGGFYGYTFGSGTRLTVV.

The chain carries TRBV9 and TRBJ2-1; D gene ambiguous. This CDR3 spans 16 amino acids. The ends were cut back, 0 bases at V and 0 bases at J, with 10 bases in the middle. CDR1 is SGDLS and CDR2 is YYNGEE in the germline V gene. This CDR3 is CASSVGLSSSYNEQFF. The CDR3 DNA reads as TGTGCCAGCAGCGTAGGGCTCTCTAGCTCCTACAATGAGCAGTTCTTC.

The V and J genes are TRBV3-1 (or the pseudogene TRBV3-2) and TRBJ2-3, with TRBD2 identical over 7 bases. CDR1 LGHDT and CDR2 YNNKEL come from the germline V gene (reference sequence). This CDR3 has 14 residues. The J segment lost 4 bases and the V segment lost 10 bases, leaving 11 bases of the junction unmatched. The CDR3 DNA follows: TGTGCCACTGGACTCCGCGGGAGCTCAGATACGCAGTATTTT. Its translation is CATGLRGSSDTQYF.

This clone has only one observation. This chain connects TRBV24-1 to TRBJ2-3; perhaps TRBD1 as D (6 bases). CDR1 KGHDR and CDR2 SFDVKD come from the germline V gene. V gave up 4 bases and J gave up 3 bases, with 10 bases separating them. The CDR3 length is 14 residues. CDR3 loop: CATSDATGTDTQYF. The CDR3 bases are TGTGCCACCAGTGACGCCACAGGGACAGATACGCAGTATTTT.

The rearrangement joins TRBV11-2 to TRBJ2-7, with TRBD1 as a possible D gene (6 bases). V lost 2 bases, J lost 0 bases, and 17 bases lay in between. There are 17 residues in the CDR3. The V gene's germline CDR1 is SGHAT and CDR2 FQNNGV. CDR3 in amino acids: CASSLTTYRDTSYEQYF. In DNA form, the CDR3 reads TGTGCCAGCAGCTTAACTACGTACAGGGACACCTCCTACGAGCAGTACTTC.

This clone was seen just once. The chain recombines TRBV27 with TRBJ1-6; TRBD1 agrees at 8 bases. Trimming cost V 2 bases and J 3 bases; bases outside gene matches: 6. The germline V gene has CDR1 MNHEY and CDR2 SMNVEV (reference sequence). The CDR3 consists of 17 residues. This CDR3 is CASSLGDRRVYNSPLHF. CDR3 coding DNA: TGTGCCAGCAGTTTAGGGGACAGGCGGGTCTATAATTCACCCCTCCACTTT.

This rearrangement joins TRBV4-1 to TRBJ2-2, with 7 bases matching TRBD1. The junction had 4 bases not matched to a gene; V was cut back by 4 bases and J by 2 bases. There are 15 residues in the CDR3. Germline V gene lookup returns CDR1 MGHRA and CDR2 YSYEKL. CDR3 amino acids: CASSLRGQNTGELFF. The CDR3 DNA follows: TGCGCCAGCAGCCTGAGGGGGCAAAACACCGGGGAGCTGTTTTTT.